The 29 T cell receptor beta chains below all came from one sample that was sequenced in a study of T cells after yellow fever vaccination. MiXCR was run by TCRdb on the 5' RACE reads, yielding one entry per CDR3 protein. The table records about 370,000 distinct CDR3 sequences, 11% of them present only once. The sample was PBMCs, taken on the day of the first yellow fever vaccination. The origin of the receptors is a man in his late teens or twenties who received the YFV17D yellow fever vaccine.

In its sample, this clonotype was seen a few times. The rearrangement uses TRBV20-1 and TRBJ2-7; perhaps D is TRBD1 or TRBD2 (5 bases each). This CDR3 has 14 residues. Germline V gene lookup returns CDR1 DFQATT and CDR2 SNEGSKA (reference sequence). Trimming stripped 6 bases from V and 5 bases from J, with 20 bases between. CDR3 sequence (DNA): TGCAGTGCCACCCGTCCAGGGTCCGGGGACGAGCAGTACTTC. The encoded protein is CSATRPGSGDEQYF.

The chain uses TRBV19 and TRBJ2-6; D unresolved. The CDR3 has 15 amino acids. Between the trimmed V and J ends, which lost 4 bases and 0 bases, there was a span of 7 bases. CDR1 and CDR2 from the germline V gene are LNHDA and SQIVND (reference sequence). Here the CDR3 reads CASSTDGSGANVLTF. CDR3 DNA: TGTGCCAGTAGTACGGACGGCTCTGGGGCCAACGTCCTGACTTTC.

V is TRBV6-5 and J is TRBJ2-7, with D perhaps TRBD1 (5 bases). Trimming left V 4 bases short and J 9 bases short, with 10 bases between. Germline V gives CDR1 MNHEY, CDR2 SVGAGI. The CDR3 spans 11 residues. CDR3 residues: CASSSGTGQYF. In DNA, the CDR3 is TGTGCCAGCAGTTCCGGAACAGGGCAGTACTTC.

In this sample, this clonotype turned up a few times. The CDR3 nucleotides are TGTGCCAGCAGCTTAGCGCAGAGCAGCACAGATACGCAGTATTTT. It yields the protein CASSLAQSSTDTQYF. The rearrangement links TRBV7-9 to TRBJ2-3, with D unclear. This CDR3 is 15 amino acids long. Trimming left V 0 bases short and J 0 bases short, with 7 bases between. From germline, CDR1 is SEHNR and CDR2 FQNEAQ (reference sequence).

This clonotype was seen a few times. The chain uses TRBV12-3 or TRBV12-4 and TRBJ1-4; D is uncertain. The CDR3 length is 13 residues. V lost 8 bases and J lost 1, with 8 bases in between. CDR3 in amino acids: CASGELTNEKLFF. CDR3 nucleotides: TGTGCCAGCGGGGAGTTAACTAATGAAAAACTGTTTTTT.

Here the CDR3 reads CASSLAGEREQFF. The CDR3 DNA reads as TGTGCCAGCAGTTTGGCCGGCGAGCGTGAGCAGTTCTTC. V gene TRBV28 combines with J gene TRBJ2-1; D uncertain. Germline V gene data show CDR1 as MDHEN and CDR2 as SYDVKM. V was shortened by 3 bases and J by 9 bases, with 12 bases between the two germline ends. The CDR3 loop spans 13 amino acids.

V is TRBV5-1 and J is TRBJ1-4, with D possibly TRBD1 on 5 matching bases. With 5 bases removed from V and 8 bases from J, the gap between germline ends came to 13 bases. Germline V gives CDR1 SGHRS, CDR2 YFSETQ. The CDR3 runs 13 residues. CDR3 bases: TGCGCCAGCAGAACGGGGGGGAGCGAAAAACTGTTTTTT. Translated: CASRTGGSEKLFF.

This clonotype was seen only a few times. V gene TRBV20-1 combines with J gene TRBJ1-2; D is ambiguous. Deletions cut 6 bases from V and 3 bases from J, with 17 bases between. This CDR3 comprises 14 residues. Germline CDR1 is DFQATT and CDR2 is SNEGSKA (reference sequence). The CDR3 is CSAIPISVDYGYTF. In nucleotides, the CDR3 is TGCAGTGCGATCCCAATTTCGGTAGACTATGGCTACACCTTC.

This clonotype was picked up a small number of times. For the CDR3, the DNA is TGCGCCAGCAGTGAGTCGGGCAGGGCCGAGCAGTACTTC. Its protein product is CASSESGRAEQYF. The rearrangement joins TRBV10-1 to TRBJ2-7, with TRBD1 as a possible D gene (5 bases). Trimming pared 0 bases from V and 6 bases from J, leaving 9 bases between. Germline V gene data show CDR1 as WNHNN and CDR2 as SYGVQD (reference sequence). The CDR3 extends over 13 amino acids.

In DNA, the CDR3 is TGTGCCAGCAGCCCCGGGGGGACAAACATTCAGTACTTC. As protein: CASSPGGTNIQYF. This sequence joins TRBV3-1 and TRBJ2-4, with 7 bases identical to TRBD2. Trimming cost V 4 bases and J 6 bases; bases outside gene matches: 3. The CDR3 has 13 residues. Per the germline V gene, CDR1 is LGHDT and CDR2 is YNNKEL (reference sequence).

This clonotype has ten or more counts. J is TRBJ1-6 and V is TRBV4-2; D is ambiguous. Trimming left V 3 bases short and J 9 bases short, with 18 bases between. The V gene's germline CDR1 is LGHNA and CDR2 YNFKEQ. The CDR3 totals 16 residues. The DNA of the CDR3 is TGTGCCAGCAGCCAGCGTCCGGGTATGGACCTTTCACCCCTCCACTTT. Encoded protein: CASSQRPGMDLSPLHF.

Notes on this clonotype: One end of the junction fails to match germline, which may point to a read error. The V gene is TRBV5-1, the J gene TRBJ1-1, with D perhaps TRBD1 (5 bases). Germline lookup yields CDR1 SGHRS and CDR2 YFSETQ. The CDR3 covers 15 residues. Here the CDR3 DNA reads TGCCCCAGCAGCTTGGATCCAGGGACCCACACTGAAGCTTTCTTT. It specifies CPSSLDPGTHTEAFF.

The chain employs TRBV6-2 or TRBV6-3 and TRBJ2-2; D ambiguous. V was clipped by 2 bases and J by 2 bases, with 6 bases between them. The CDR3 totals 14 residues. Germline V gene data show CDR1 as MNHEY and CDR2 as SVGEGT. As DNA, the CDR3 is TGTGCCAGCAGTTACGTAAGCAACACCGGGGAGCTGTTTTTT. Its protein is CASSYVSNTGELFF.

The gene calls are TRBV12-3 or TRBV12-4 and TRBJ1-4; no reliable D call. This CDR3 spans 14 amino acids. Trimming stripped 3 bases from V and 7 bases from J, with 12 bases between. This CDR3 is CASSLDGTGEKLFF. CDR3 DNA sequence: TGTGCCAGCAGTTTGGACGGAACGGGTGAAAAACTGTTTTTT.

The chain joins TRBV20-1 to TRBJ2-7, with TRBD2 matching over 7 bases. Germline-derived CDR1 and CDR2 are DFQATT and SNEGSKA (reference sequence). The CDR3 is 15 residues long. Trimming at V came to 5 bases and at J to 4 bases, leaving 14 bases not matched to a gene. CDR3 bases: TGCAGTGCTTCTGAACGCCCGCAGGGAGGGTACGAGCAGTACTTC. This codes for CSASERPQGGYEQYF.

The chain links TRBV7-9 to TRBJ2-7; 10 bases map to TRBD2. CDR3 size: 14 residues. Per germline, CDR1 SEHNR and CDR2 FQNEAQ (reference sequence). V lost 8 bases and J lost 4; bases outside the gene matches: 8. This chain's CDR3 is CASSERGGGYEQYF. Here the CDR3 DNA reads TGTGCCAGCTCGGAGCGGGGGGGCGGGTACGAGCAGTACTTC.

Only a few counts were recorded for this clonotype. This rearrangement joins TRBV6-5 to TRBJ2-1; 7 nucleotides match TRBD1. With V trimmed by 0 bases and J by 3 bases, 2 bases remained unmatched. CDR1 is MNHEY and CDR2 is SVGAGI in the germline V gene. The CDR3 has 15 amino acids. This chain's CDR3 is CASSYSGGRYNEQFF. The CDR3 nucleotides are TGTGCCAGCAGTTACTCAGGGGGCCGCTACAATGAGCAGTTCTTC.

The V call is TRBV7-3, the J call TRBJ2-7, with D perhaps matching TRBD1 or TRBD2 (5 bases each). Trimming pared 2 bases from V and 6 bases from J, leaving 26 bases between. The CDR3 is 18 amino acids. The V gene's germline CDR1 is SGHTA and CDR2 FQGTGA. The CDR3 DNA follows: TGTGCCAGCAGCTTACGCGATCACCCGGGACGAACCCCTACCGAGCAGTACGTC. It codes for CASSLRDHPGRTPTEQYV.

This clonotype appeared a few times. The V call is TRBV11-2, the J call TRBJ2-5; a possible D gene is TRBD1 (6 bases). Trimming took off 5 bases at V and 2 bases at J, with 21 bases between the two ends. Germline V gene data show CDR1 as SGHAT and CDR2 as FQNNGV. The CDR3 has 17 residues. CDR3 in DNA: TGTGCCAGCAGCACTGCCGGGGTGGCAAGGGGGCAAGAGACCCAGTACTTC. It is translated as CASSTAGVARGQETQYF.

This rearrangement joins TRBV5-6 to TRBJ2-7; 7 bases map to TRBD2. Germline lookup yields CDR1 SGHDT and CDR2 YYEEEE. CDR3 size: 14 residues. The trim removed 0 bases at V and 4 bases at J, leaving 4 bases unmatched. The CDR3 protein is CASSLGGGGYEQYV. CDR3 nucleotide sequence: TGTGCCAGCAGCTTGGGCGGGGGAGGATACGAGCAGTACGTC.

The J gene is TRBJ2-2, the V gene TRBV7-2; D uncertain. The germline V gene has CDR1 SGHTA and CDR2 FQGNSA. Trimming removed 4 bases from V and 3 bases from J, with 12 bases in between. CDR3 length: 15 amino acids. The CDR3 spells CASSSGRRDTGELFF. The CDR3 nucleotides are TGTGCCAGCAGCTCAGGTCGACGGGACACCGGGGAGCTGTTTTTT.

This clonotype has just a few counts. The chain recombines TRBV5-1 with TRBJ1-1; D ambiguous. The CDR3 runs 15 residues. With 4 bases removed from V and 0 bases from J, the gap between germline ends came to 13 bases. Germline CDR1 reads SGHRS; CDR2 reads YFSETQ. CDR3: CASSPALGLNTEAFF. In DNA form, the CDR3 reads TGCGCCAGCAGCCCCGCACTGGGATTGAACACTGAAGCTTTCTTT.

The V call is TRBV25-1, the J call TRBJ1-1; D is ambiguous. CDR3 length: 12 residues. Trimming removed 1 base from V and 10 bases from J, with 10 bases in between. Germline values: CDR1 MGHDK, CDR2 SYGVNS. Here the CDR3 reads CASSELGTGAFF. For the CDR3, the DNA is TGTGCCAGCAGTGAATTGGGAACCGGAGCTTTCTTT. Variable domain in full (rest from reference TRBV25-1 and TRBJ1-1): EADIYQTPRYLVIGTGKKITLECSQTMGHDKMYWYQQDPGMELHLIHYSYGVNSTEKGDLSSESTVSRIRTEHFPLTLESARPSHTSQYLCASSELGTGAFFGQGTRLTVV.

The V gene is TRBV11-2, the J gene TRBJ2-5; D may be TRBD1 or TRBD2 (7 bases each). This CDR3 has 13 residues. Trimming cost V 8 bases and J 4 bases, with 14 bases left between them. Germline values: CDR1 SGHAT, CDR2 FQNNGV. The CDR3 sequence: CASGGDRRETQYF. The CDR3 DNA reads as TGTGCCAGCGGGGGGGACAGACGAGAGACCCAGTACTTC.

This clonotype was observed a handful of times. The rearrangement joins TRBV29-1 to TRBJ1-2; D unresolved. The CDR3 sequence is 16 residues long. CDR1 is SQVTM and CDR2 is ANQGSEA in the germline V gene. Trimming took off 3 bases at V and 6 bases at J, with 23 bases between the two ends. The CDR3 DNA follows: TGCAGCGTTGACCAAACCCCCGGAAGAGTACTCCATGGCTACACCTTC. This encodes CSVDQTPGRVLHGYTF.

The chain employs TRBV20-1 and TRBJ2-5; 9 bases line up with TRBD2. Germline V gene sequence: CDR1 DFQATT, CDR2 SNEGSKA (reference sequence). V trimming: 5 bases; J trimming: 4 bases; junction bases outside the gene matches: 5. This CDR3 spans 13 amino acids. CDR3 residues: CSAPGLAPETQYF. The CDR3 coding sequence is TGCAGTGCTCCGGGACTAGCCCCAGAGACCCAGTACTTC.

The gene calls are TRBV5-5 and TRBJ1-2, with D perhaps matching TRBD1 (5 bases). The germline V gene encodes CDR1 SGHKS and CDR2 YYEKEE (reference sequence). The CDR3 sequence is 13 residues long. V lost 3 bases and J lost 8, with 14 bases in between. The CDR3 DNA reads TGTGCCAGCAGCTCGGGGGTCCGGTGGGGCTACACCTTC. Amino acid sequence: CASSSGVRWGYTF.

The sample holds many counts of this clonotype. This chain joins TRBV4-1 and TRBJ2-3, with unresolved D. The V end was cut by 4 bases, the J end by 2 bases, with 13 bases between. The CDR3 extends over 15 amino acids. Looked up from germline, CDR1 is MGHRA and CDR2 is YSYEKL. CDR3 in DNA: TGCGCCAGCAGCCTACTCCGGACCAACACAGATACGCAGTATTTT. Residues: CASSLLRTNTDTQYF.

CDR3 DNA: TGCAGTGCTCGGGCCAGTACAACTAATGAAAAACTGTTTTTT. It yields the protein CSARASTTNEKLFF. The chain is built from TRBV20-1 and TRBJ1-4, with unresolved D. CDR1 and CDR2 from the germline V gene are DFQATT and SNEGSKA (reference sequence). The V and J ends lost 5 bases and 0 bases respectively, with 10 bases between them. The CDR3 runs 14 residues.